This T cell receptor (beta chain) was obtained from a study of CD8 T cells in ankylosing spondylitis. About this clonotype: Its antigen is undetermined.

TCRdb ran MiXCR on the 5' RACE reads and lists one entry per CDR3 protein. The sample has hundreds of thousands of distinct CDR3 sequences; over 9.5% are singletons. Study conclusions and caveats: Disease-linked clones bore a CD8+ phenotype and were relatively rare in peripheral blood. A motif in TCR beta, a set of several highly homologous variants, appeared characteristic of ankylosing spondylitis blood.

V was pared by 8 bases and J by 5 bases, with 10 bases between. The CDR3 extends over 12 amino acids. Germline lookup yields CDR1 MNHEY and CDR2 SVGAGI. The chain joins TRBV6-5 to TRBJ1-5; D is possibly TRBD1 (6 bases). The TCR comes from a male donor with ankylosing spondylitis. The sequencing sample was made of blood, either unsorted or a sorted T cell fraction (not recorded which). In DNA form, the CDR3 reads TGTGCCAGCGGCAGGGGCCATCAGCCCCAGCATTTT. Translating gives CASGRGHQPQHF.